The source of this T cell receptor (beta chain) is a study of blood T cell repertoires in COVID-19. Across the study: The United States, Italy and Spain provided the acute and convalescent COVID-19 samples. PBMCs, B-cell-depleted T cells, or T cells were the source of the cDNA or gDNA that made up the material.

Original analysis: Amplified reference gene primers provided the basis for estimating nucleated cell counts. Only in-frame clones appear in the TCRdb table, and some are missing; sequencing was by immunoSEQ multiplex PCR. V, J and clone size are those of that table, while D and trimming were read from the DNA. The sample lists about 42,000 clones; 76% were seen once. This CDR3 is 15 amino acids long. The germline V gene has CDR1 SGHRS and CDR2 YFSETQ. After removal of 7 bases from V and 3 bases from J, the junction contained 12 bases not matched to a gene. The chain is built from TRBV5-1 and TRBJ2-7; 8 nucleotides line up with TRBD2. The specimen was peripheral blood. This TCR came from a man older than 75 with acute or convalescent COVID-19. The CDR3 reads CASSPSGSGGYEQYF. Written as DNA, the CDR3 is TGCGCCAGCTCCCCCTCAGGGAGCGGGGGCTACGAGCAGTACTTC.